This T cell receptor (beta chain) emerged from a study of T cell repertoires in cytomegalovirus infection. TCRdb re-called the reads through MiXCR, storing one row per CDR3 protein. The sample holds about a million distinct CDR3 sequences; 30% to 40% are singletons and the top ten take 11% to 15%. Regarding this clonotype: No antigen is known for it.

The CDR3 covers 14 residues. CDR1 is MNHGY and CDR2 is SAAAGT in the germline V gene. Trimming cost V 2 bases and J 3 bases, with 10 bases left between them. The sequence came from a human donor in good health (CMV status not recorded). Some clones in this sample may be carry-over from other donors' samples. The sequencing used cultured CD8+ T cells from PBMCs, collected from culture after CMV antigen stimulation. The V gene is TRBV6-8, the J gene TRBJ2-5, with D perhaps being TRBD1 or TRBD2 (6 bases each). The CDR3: CASSYRGLEETQYF. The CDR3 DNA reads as TGTGCCAGCAGTTACCGGGGGCTCGAAGAGACCCAGTACTTC.